This TCR beta chain was sequenced for a study of vaccination effects on CD4 cells after COVID-19. The CDR3 consists of 14 residues. Germline lookup yields CDR1 SGHAT and CDR2 FQDESV (reference sequence). V lost 3 bases and J lost 5; bases outside the gene matches: 5. Measured with immunoSEQ multiplex PCR; TCRdb has only the in-frame clones, and not every one. This sample carries some 30,000 clones, over 60% of them seen once, and the ten largest clones take roughly 8.4%. Antigen-specific CD4+ T cells expanded by the ViraFEST assay with viral peptide pools were then sequenced. Following culture for roughly 10 days, CD4+ T cells were isolated. All study participants received two doses of BNT162b2 or mRNA-1273 vaccine. To note about this clone: The antigen remains unidentified.

The gene calls are TRBV11-1 and TRBJ2-7; TRBD2 matches at 9 bases. This receptor was identified in a human donor who received a COVID-19 vaccine. This material consisted of CD4+ T cells from PBMCs cultured with SARS-CoV-2 spike peptides, taken after COVID-19 vaccination. The CDR3 sequence is CASSFLAGLNEQYF. In DNA, the CDR3 is TGTGCCAGCAGCTTTCTAGCGGGACTCAACGAGCAGTACTTC. Filled out from reference TRBV11-1 and TRBJ2-7, the complete variable domain reads EAEVAQSPRYKITEKSQAVAFWCDPISGHATLYWYRQILGQGPELLVQFQDESVVDDSQLPKDRFSAERLKGVDSTLKIQPAELGDSAMYLCASSFLAGLNEQYFGPGTRLTVT.